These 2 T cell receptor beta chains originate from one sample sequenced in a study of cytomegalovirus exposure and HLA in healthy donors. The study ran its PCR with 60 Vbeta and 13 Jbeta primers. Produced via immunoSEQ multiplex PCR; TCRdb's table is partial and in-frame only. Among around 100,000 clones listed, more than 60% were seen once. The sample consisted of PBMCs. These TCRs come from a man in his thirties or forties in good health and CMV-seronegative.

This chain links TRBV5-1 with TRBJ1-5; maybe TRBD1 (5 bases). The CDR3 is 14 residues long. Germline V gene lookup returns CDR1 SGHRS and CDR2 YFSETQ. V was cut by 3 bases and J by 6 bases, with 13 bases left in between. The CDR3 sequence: CASSYGGDAQPQHF. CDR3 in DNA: TGCGCCAGCAGCTACGGAGGGGACGCTCAGCCCCAGCATTTT.

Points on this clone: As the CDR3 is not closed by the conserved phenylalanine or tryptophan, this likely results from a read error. The CDR3 bases are TGCGCCAGCAGCTTGACGATTGGGGGCGCCGGGGACATTCAGTACTCC. Amino acid sequence: CASSLTIGGAGDIQYS. The rearrangement joins TRBV5-1 to TRBJ2-4; D may be TRBD1 (6 bases). This CDR3 has 16 amino acids. CDR1 and CDR2 (germline): SGHRS, YFSETQ. V was clipped by 1 base and J by 8 bases, with 19 bases between them.